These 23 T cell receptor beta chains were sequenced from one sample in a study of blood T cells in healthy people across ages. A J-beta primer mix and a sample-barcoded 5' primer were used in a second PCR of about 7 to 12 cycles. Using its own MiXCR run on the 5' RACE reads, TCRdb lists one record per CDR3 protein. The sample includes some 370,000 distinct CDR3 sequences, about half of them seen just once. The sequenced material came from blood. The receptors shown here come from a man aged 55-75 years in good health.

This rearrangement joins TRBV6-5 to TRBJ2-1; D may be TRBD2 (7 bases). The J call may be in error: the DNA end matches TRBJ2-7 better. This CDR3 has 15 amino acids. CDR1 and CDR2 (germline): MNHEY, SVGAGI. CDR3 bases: TGTGCCAGCAGTTATGGGGGGGCCGCCTACAATGAGCAGTACTTC. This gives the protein CASSYGGAAYNEQYF.

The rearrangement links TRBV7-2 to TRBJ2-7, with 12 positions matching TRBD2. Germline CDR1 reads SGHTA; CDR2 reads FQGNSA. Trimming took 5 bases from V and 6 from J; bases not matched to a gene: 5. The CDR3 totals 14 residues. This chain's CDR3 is CASSPGLAGLEQYF. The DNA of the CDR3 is TGTGCCAGCAGCCCAGGACTAGCGGGGCTCGAGCAGTACTTC. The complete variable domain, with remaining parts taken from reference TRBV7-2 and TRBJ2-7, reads GAGVSQSPSNKVTEKGKDVELRCDPISGHTALYWYRQSLGQGLEFLIYFQGNSAPDKSGLPSDRFSAERTGGSVSTLTIQRTQQEDSAVYLCASSPGLAGLEQYFGPGTRLTVT.

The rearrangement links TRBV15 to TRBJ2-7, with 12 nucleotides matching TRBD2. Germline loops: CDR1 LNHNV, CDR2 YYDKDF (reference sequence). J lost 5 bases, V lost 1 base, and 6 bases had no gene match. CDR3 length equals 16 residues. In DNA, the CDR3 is TGTGCCACCAGCAGAGGGTCCCTAGCGGGAGGGAACGAGCAGTACTTC. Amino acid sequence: CATSRGSLAGGNEQYF.

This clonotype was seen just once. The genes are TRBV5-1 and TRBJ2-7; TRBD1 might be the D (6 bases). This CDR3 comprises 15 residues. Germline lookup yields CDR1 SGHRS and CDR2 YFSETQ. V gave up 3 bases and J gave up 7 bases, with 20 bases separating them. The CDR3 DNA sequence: TGCGCCAGCAGCTCACAGGGCCCTGGGACGCGGGAGCAGTACTTC. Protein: CASSSQGPGTREQYF.

The CDR3 is CASNPGRSYGYTF. CDR3 nucleotide sequence: TGTGCCAGTAATCCCGGACGGTCCTATGGCTACACCTTC. The chain joins TRBV19 to TRBJ1-2; D gene uncertain. The V gene lost 7 bases and the J gene lost 4 bases, with 13 bases spanning the gap. Germline V CDR1 and CDR2: LNHDA, SQIVND (reference sequence). This CDR3 is 13 amino acids long.

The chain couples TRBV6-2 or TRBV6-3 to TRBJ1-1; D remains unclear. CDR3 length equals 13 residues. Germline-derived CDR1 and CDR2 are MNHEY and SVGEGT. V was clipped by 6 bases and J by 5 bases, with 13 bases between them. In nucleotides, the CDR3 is TGTGCCAGCAGCGGAACCCTGGAGACTGAAGCTTTCTTT. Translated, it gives CASSGTLETEAFF.

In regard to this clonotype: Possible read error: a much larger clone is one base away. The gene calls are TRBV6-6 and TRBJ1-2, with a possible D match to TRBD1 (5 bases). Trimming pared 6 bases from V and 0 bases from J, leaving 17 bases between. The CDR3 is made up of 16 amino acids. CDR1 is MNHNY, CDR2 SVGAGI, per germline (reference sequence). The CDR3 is CASSRQAGSPNYGYTF. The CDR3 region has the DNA TGTGCCAGCAGCCGCCAAGCAGGGTCCCCTAACTATGGCTACACCTTC.

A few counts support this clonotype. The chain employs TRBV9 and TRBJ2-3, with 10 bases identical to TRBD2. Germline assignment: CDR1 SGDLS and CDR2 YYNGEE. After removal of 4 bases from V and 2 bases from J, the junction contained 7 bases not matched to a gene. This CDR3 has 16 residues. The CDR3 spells CASSPRTSGVTDTQYF. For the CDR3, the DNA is TGTGCCAGCAGCCCCCGGACTAGCGGCGTCACAGATACGCAGTATTTT.

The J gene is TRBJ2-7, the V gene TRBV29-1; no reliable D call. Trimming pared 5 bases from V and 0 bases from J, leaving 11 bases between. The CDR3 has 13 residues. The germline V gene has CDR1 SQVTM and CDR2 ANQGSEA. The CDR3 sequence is CSVPAPHSYEQYF. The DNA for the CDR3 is TGCAGCGTTCCGGCGCCCCACTCCTACGAGCAGTACTTC.

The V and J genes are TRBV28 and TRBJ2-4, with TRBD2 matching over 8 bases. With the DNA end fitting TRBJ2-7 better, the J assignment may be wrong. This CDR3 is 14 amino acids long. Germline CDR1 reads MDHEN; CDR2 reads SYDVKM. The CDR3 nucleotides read TGTGCCAGCAGCCCCGGGACTAGAACCTACGAGCAGTACTTC. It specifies CASSPGTRTYEQYF.

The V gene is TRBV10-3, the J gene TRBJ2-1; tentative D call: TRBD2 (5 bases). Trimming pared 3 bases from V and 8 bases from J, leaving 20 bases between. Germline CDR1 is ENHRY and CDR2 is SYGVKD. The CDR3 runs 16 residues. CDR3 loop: CAISDIRTPIVDEQFF. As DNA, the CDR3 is TGTGCCATCAGTGATATTAGGACTCCCATTGTGGATGAGCAGTTCTTC.

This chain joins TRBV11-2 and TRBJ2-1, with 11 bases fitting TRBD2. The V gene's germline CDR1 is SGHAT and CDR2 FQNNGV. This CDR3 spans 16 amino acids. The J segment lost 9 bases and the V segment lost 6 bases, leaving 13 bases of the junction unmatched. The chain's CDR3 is CASRGISGRASGEQFF. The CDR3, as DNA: TGTGCCAGCAGAGGGATTAGCGGGAGGGCCTCGGGTGAGCAGTTCTTC.

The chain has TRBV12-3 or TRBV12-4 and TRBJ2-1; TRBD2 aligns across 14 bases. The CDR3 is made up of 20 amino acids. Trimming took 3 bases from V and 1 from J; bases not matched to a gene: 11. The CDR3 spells CASSFPTSGRAWLSYNEQFF. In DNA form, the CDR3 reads TGTGCCAGCAGTTTCCCGACTAGCGGGAGGGCTTGGCTTTCCTACAATGAGCAGTTCTTC.

As DNA, the CDR3 is TGCAGTGTCCCATGGAGGAATACGCAGTATTTT. Residues: CSVPWRNTQYF. This chain connects TRBV20-1 to TRBJ2-3; tentative D call: TRBD2 (5 bases). This CDR3 spans 11 amino acids. The germline gives CDR1 DFQATT, CDR2 SNEGSKA (reference sequence). The germline V and J ends were trimmed by 7 bases and 7 bases, with 12 bases remaining between them.

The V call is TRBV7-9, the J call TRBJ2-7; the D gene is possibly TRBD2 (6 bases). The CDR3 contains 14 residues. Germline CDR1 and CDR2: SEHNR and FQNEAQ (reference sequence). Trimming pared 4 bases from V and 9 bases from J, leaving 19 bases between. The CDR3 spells CASSSYSGTGGQYF. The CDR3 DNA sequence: TGTGCCAGCAGCTCCTATTCAGGGACTGGAGGGCAGTACTTC. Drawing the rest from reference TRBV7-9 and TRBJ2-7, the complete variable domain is DTGVSQNPRHKITKRGQNVTFRCDPISEHNRLYWYRQTLGQGPEFLTYFQNEAQLEKSRLLSDRFSAERPKGSFSTLEIQRTEQGDSAMYLCASSSYSGTGGQYFGPGTRLTVT.

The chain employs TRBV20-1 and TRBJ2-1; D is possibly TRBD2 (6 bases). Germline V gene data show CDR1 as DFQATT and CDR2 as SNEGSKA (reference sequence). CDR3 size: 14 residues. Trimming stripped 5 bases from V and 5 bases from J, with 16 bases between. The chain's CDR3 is CSARTGGMNNEQFF. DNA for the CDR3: TGCAGTGCTCGTACTGGCGGGATGAACAATGAGCAGTTCTTC.

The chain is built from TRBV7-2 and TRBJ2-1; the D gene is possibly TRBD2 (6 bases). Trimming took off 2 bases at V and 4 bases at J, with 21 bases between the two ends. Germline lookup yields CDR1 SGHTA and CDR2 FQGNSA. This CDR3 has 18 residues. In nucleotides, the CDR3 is TGTGCCAGCAGCTTAACTCCGATCGCCCGGGGGAGGTACAATGAGCAGTTCTTC. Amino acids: CASSLTPIARGRYNEQFF.

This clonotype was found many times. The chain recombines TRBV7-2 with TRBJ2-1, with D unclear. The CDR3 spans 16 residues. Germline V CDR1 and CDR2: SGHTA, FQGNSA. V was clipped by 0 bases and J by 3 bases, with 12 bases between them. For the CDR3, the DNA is TGTGCCAGCAGCTTAGCGTCAAGGGTGAACTACAATGAGCAGTTCTTC. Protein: CASSLASRVNYNEQFF.

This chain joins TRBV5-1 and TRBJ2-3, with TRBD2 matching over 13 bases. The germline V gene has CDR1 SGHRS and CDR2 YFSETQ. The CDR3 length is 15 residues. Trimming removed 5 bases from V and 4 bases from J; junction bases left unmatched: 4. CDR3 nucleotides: TGCGCCAGCAGGGCGGGACTAGCGGGGTCAGATACGCAGTATTTT. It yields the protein CASRAGLAGSDTQYF.

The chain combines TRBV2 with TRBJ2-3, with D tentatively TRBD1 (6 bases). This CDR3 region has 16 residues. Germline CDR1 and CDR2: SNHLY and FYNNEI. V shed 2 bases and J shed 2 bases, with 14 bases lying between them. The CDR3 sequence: CASSERQVSFTDTQYF. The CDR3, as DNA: TGTGCCAGCAGTGAAAGACAGGTTTCGTTCACAGATACGCAGTATTTT.

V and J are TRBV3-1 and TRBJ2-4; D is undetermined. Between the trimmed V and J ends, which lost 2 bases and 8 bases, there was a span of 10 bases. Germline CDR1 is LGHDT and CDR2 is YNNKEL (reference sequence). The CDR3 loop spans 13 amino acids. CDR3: CASSQMGMDIQYF. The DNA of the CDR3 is TGTGCCAGCAGCCAAATGGGTATGGACATTCAGTACTTC.

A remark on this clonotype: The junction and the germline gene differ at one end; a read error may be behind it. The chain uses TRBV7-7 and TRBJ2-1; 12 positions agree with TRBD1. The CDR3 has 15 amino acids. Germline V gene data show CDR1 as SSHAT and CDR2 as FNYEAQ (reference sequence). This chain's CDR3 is CASSLSGTGGSEQFF. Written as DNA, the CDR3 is TGTGCTAGCAGCCTCTCCGGGACAGGGGGCAGTGAGCAGTTCTTC.

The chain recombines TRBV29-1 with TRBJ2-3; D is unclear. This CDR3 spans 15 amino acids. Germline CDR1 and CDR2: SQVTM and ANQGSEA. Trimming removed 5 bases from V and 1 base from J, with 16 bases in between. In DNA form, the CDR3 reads TGCAGCGTTAGGTCTACCCAGTGGGGCACAGATACGCAGTATTTT. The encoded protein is CSVRSTQWGTDTQYF.